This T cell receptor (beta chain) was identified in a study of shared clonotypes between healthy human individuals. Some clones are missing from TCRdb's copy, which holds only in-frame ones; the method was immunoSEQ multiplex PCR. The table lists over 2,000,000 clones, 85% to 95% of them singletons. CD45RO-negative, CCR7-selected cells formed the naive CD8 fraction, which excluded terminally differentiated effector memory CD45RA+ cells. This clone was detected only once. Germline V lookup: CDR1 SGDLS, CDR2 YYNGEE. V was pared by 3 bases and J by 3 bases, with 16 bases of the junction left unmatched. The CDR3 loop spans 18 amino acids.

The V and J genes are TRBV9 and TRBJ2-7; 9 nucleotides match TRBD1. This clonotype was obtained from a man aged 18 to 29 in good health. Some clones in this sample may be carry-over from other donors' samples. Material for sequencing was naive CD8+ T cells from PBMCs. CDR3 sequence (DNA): TGTGCCAGCAGCGGGCCGGGACAGGGTGGTCAGGGAAACTACGAGCAGTACTTC. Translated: CASSGPGQGGQGNYEQYF.